A selection of T cell receptor beta chains follows, all from one sample in a study of cytomegalovirus exposure and HLA in healthy donors. Measured with immunoSEQ multiplex PCR; TCRdb has only the in-frame clones, and not every one. The table lists around 140,000 clones. The sequencing input was PBMCs. Receptors originate from a man younger than 35 in good health and CMV-seronegative. Each CDR3 is given with its conserved first and last residue. The D gene is left open where the match is weak.

J gene: TRBJ2-2; V gene: TRBV18; D gene: -; CDR3 DNA: TGTGCCAGCTCAGAGAGGATGAACACCGGGGAGCTGTTTTTT; CDR3 protein: CASSERMNTGELFF
J gene: TRBJ1-2; V gene: TRBV7-9; D gene: TRBD1; CDR3 DNA: TGTGCCAGCAGCCTCATAGGACAGGCGCACACCTTC; CDR3 protein: CASSLIGQAHTF
J gene: TRBJ2-7; V gene: TRBV9; D gene: -; CDR3 DNA: TGTGCCAGCAGCGTAGCTGCGGGGGCGCTCGCCTACGAGCAGTACTTC; CDR3 protein: CASSVAAGALAYEQYF
J gene: TRBJ2-3; V gene: TRBV5-1; D gene: TRBD2; CDR3 DNA: TGCGCCAGCAGCCTTAGCGGGAGGACCACAGATACGCAGTATTTT; CDR3 protein: CASSLSGRTTDTQYF
J gene: TRBJ2-1; V gene: TRBV2; D gene: -; CDR3 DNA: TGTGCCAGCAGTTTCTCGCTAGGCTTTAGTGAGCAGTTCTTC; CDR3 protein: CASSFSLGFSEQFF
J gene: TRBJ2-3; V gene: TRBV11-3; D gene: -; CDR3 DNA: TGTGCCAGCAAAGAGACAGATACGCAGTATTTT; CDR3 protein: CASKETDTQYF
J gene: TRBJ2-2; V gene: TRBV25-1; D gene: -; CDR3 DNA: TGTGCCAGCACCACAGGGAACACCGGGGAGCTGTTTTTT; CDR3 protein: CASTTGNTGELFF
J gene: TRBJ1-2; V gene: TRBV5-4; D gene: -; CDR3 DNA: TGTGCCAGCGCGATGGGGGAGGGTGAAGTCGGCTACACCTTC; CDR3 protein: CASAMGEGEVGYTF
J gene: TRBJ2-1; V gene: TRBV7-9; D gene: TRBD2; CDR3 DNA: TGTGCCAGCAGCTCCTTGACTAGCGGGAGGCCTATCTCCTACAATGAGCAGTTCTTC; CDR3 protein: CASSSLTSGRPISYNEQFF
J gene: TRBJ2-3; V gene: TRBV7-9; D gene: -; CDR3 DNA: TGTGCCAGCAGCGCGTTGACAAGCGGCCCTCGCACAGATACGCAGTATTTT; CDR3 protein: CASSALTSGPRTDTQYF
J gene: TRBJ2-7; V gene: TRBV4-1; D gene: -; CDR3 DNA: TGCGCCAGCAGCCAAATATCGGGAGTAGGCCACGAGCAGTACTTC; CDR3 protein: CASSQISGVGHEQYF
J gene: TRBJ1-1; V gene: TRBV5-4; D gene: -; CDR3 DNA: TGTGCCAGCAGTCAGGGGATTCCGGACACTGAAGCTTTCTTT; CDR3 protein: CASSQGIPDTEAFF
J gene: TRBJ2-7; V gene: TRBV19; D gene: TRBD2; CDR3 DNA: TGTGCCAGTAGTATGGCCCTAGCGGGAAATTTTGAGCAGGGGGAGCAGTACTTC; CDR3 protein: CASSMALAGNFEQGEQYF
J gene: TRBJ2-7; V gene: TRBV19; D gene: -; CDR3 DNA: TGTGCCAGTAGCCCAGGGATCCACGAGCAGTACTTC; CDR3 protein: CASSPGIHEQYF